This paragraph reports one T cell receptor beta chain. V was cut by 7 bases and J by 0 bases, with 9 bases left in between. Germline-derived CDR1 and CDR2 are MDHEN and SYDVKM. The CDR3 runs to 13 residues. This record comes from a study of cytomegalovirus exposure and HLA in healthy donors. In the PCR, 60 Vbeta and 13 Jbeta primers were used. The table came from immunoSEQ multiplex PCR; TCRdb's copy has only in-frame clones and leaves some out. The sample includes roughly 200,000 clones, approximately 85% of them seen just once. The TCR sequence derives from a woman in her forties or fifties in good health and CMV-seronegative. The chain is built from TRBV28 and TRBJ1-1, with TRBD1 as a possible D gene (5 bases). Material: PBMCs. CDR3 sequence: CASTPDMNTEAFF. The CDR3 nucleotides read TGTGCCAGCACCCCGGACATGAACACTGAAGCTTTCTTT.